The 10 T cell receptor beta chains below were found in one sample sequenced in a study of CD8 T cells in Susac syndrome. Roughly 0.45 to 1 ug RNA was reverse transcribed with random hexamers. TCRdb processed the immunoSEQ multiplex PCR reads anew with MiXCR; each CDR3 protein has one entry. The table shows 250,000 to 350,000 distinct CDR3 sequences, with 92% occurring only once. The sample consisted of CD4+ T cells from PBMCs. These receptor sequences come from a human donor with multiple sclerosis.

The rearrangement joins TRBV29-1 to TRBJ1-1; D remains unclear. The CDR3 extends over 11 amino acids. Germline V gene lookup returns CDR1 SQVTM and CDR2 ANQGSEA. V lost 7 bases and J 6 bases, leaving 12 bases between the germline ends. CDR3 DNA: TGCAGCGCAGTAGTTAGCGCTGAAGCTTTCTTT. It specifies CSAVVSAEAFF.

The chain combines TRBV5-4 with TRBJ1-1; 7 nucleotides agree with TRBD1. From germline, CDR1 is SGHNT and CDR2 YYREEE (reference sequence). The CDR3 extends over 12 amino acids. The V gene end was trimmed by 4 bases and the J gene end by 9 bases; junction bases not matched to a gene: 6. DNA of the CDR3: TGTGCCAGCAGCCCCGACAGGGAGCAAGCTTTCTTT. Encoded protein: CASSPDREQAFF. The variable domain in full, completed from reference TRBV5-4 and TRBJ1-1, reads ETGVTQSPTHLIKTRGQQVTLRCSSQSGHNTVSWYQQALGQGPQFIFQYYREEENGRGNFPPRFSGLQFPNYSSELNVNALELDDSALYLCASSPDREQAFFGQGTRLTVV.

Regarding this clonotype: The conserved phenylalanine or tryptophan normally closing the CDR3 is absent here, so this likely arose from a read error. This rearrangement joins TRBV7-9 to TRBJ1-5; a weak D match, TRBD1 (5 bases). V was cut by 5 bases and J by 3 bases, with 11 bases left in between. CDR1 SEHNR and CDR2 FQNEAQ come from the germline V gene (reference sequence). The CDR3 has 14 amino acids. This CDR3 is CASSLSGDNQPQHL. The CDR3 DNA sequence: TGTGCCAGCAGCCTTTCGGGGGACAATCAGCCCCAGCATTTG.

The chain couples TRBV3-1 to TRBJ2-5, with TRBD2 identical over 9 bases. CDR1 and CDR2 from the germline V gene are LGHDT and YNNKEL (reference sequence). This CDR3 has 14 residues. V gave up 1 base and J gave up 6 bases; unmatched junction bases: 3. The CDR3 is CASSQASGVKTQYF. The CDR3 nucleotides are TGTGCCAGCAGCCAAGCTAGCGGGGTGAAGACCCAGTACTTC.

This chain uses TRBV7-3 with TRBJ1-2, with no clear D. Germline V lookup: CDR1 SGHTA, CDR2 FQGTGA. The V end lost 5 bases, the J end lost 2 bases, and 12 bases lay between the germline ends. There are 14 residues in the CDR3. CDR3 sequence (DNA): TGTGCCAGCAGCCCCTCGGTGACAAACTATGGCTACACCTTC. It translates to CASSPSVTNYGYTF.

This clonotype was seen a single time. The chain employs TRBV7-9 and TRBJ1-2; D may be TRBD1 (5 bases). The CDR3 runs 15 residues. V was clipped by 7 bases and J by 4 bases, with 19 bases between them. Looked up from germline, CDR1 is SEHNR and CDR2 is FQNEAQ (reference sequence). For the CDR3, the DNA is TGTGCCAGCACCTACGGATCGGACCAGGGCTATGGCTACACCTTC. This gives the protein CASTYGSDQGYGYTF.

The J gene is TRBJ2-3, the V gene TRBV2; maybe TRBD1 (5 bases). This CDR3 comprises 14 residues. Trimming removed 6 bases at V and 5 bases at J, with 15 bases between. Germline V lookup: CDR1 SNHLY, CDR2 FYNNEI. CDR3 nucleotides: TGTGCCAGCAGAGCCAGGGTCCTAGGAGATACGCAGTATTTT. As protein: CASRARVLGDTQYF.

The chain carries TRBV20-1 and TRBJ2-4; D call uncertain. Trimming shortened V by 6 bases and J by 1 base, and 13 bases separated the two germline ends. The CDR3 length is 14 residues. CDR1 DFQATT and CDR2 SNEGSKA come from the germline V gene (reference sequence). The DNA for the CDR3 is TGCAGTGCGCAGAAGCAATTGGCCAAAAACATTCAGTACTTC. This translates into CSAQKQLAKNIQYF.

The count of this clonotype is one. The chain couples TRBV14 to TRBJ1-1; D gene ambiguous. Germline CDR1 and CDR2: SGHDN and FVKESK. Trimming removed 0 bases at V and 6 bases at J, with 11 bases between. The CDR3 sequence is 14 residues long. CDR3 sequence: CASSQEKGYPEAFF. CDR3 coding DNA: TGTGCCAGCAGCCAAGAAAAAGGGTACCCTGAAGCTTTCTTT. Complete variable domain (other parts from reference TRBV14 and TRBJ1-1): EAGVTQFPSHSVIEKGQTVTLRCDPISGHDNLYWYRRVMGKEIKFLLHFVKESKQDESGMPNNRFLAERTGGTYSTLKVQPAELEDSGVYFCASSQEKGYPEAFFGQGTRLTVV.

The CDR3 region is CASSVTGLSTDTQYF. CDR3 coding DNA: TGTGCCAGCAGCGTCACAGGGCTTAGCACAGATACGCAGTATTTT. The chain has TRBV2 and TRBJ2-3, with a possible D match to TRBD1 (6 bases). V was cut by 6 bases and J by 0 bases, with 13 bases left in between. Germline assignment: CDR1 SNHLY and CDR2 FYNNEI. The CDR3 covers 15 residues. Using reference TRBV2 and TRBJ2-3 for the parts outside the CDR3, the full variable domain is EPEVTQTPSHQVTQMGQEVILRCVPISNHLYFYWYRQILGQKVEFLVSFYNNEISEKSEIFDDQFSVERPDGSNFTLKIRSTKLEDSAMYFCASSVTGLSTDTQYFGPGTRLTVL.